The 25 T cell receptor beta chains below come from one sample, sequenced in a study of T cell repertoires in cytomegalovirus infection. These TCRs' antigens remain unknown. TCRdb recomputed calls from the reads with MiXCR, one row per CDR3 protein. The sample includes roughly 730,000 distinct CDR3 sequences, around a third of them seen just once. The sample was cultured PBMCs, taken from culture after CMV antigen stimulation. These receptors came from a human donor in good health (CMV status not recorded). Some clones in this sample may be carry-over from other donors' samples.

In its sample, this clonotype was seen a few times. This sequence joins TRBV7-2 and TRBJ2-5, with D possibly TRBD2 on 7 matching bases. V shed 11 bases and J shed 1 base, with 17 bases lying between them. The CDR3 spans 14 residues. From germline, CDR1 is SGHTA and CDR2 FQGNSA. The CDR3: CALSGRGPQETQYF. CDR3 coding DNA: TGTGCCCTATCCGGGCGGGGGCCCCAAGAGACCCAGTACTTC.

The chain combines TRBV5-4 with TRBJ2-2; 7 nucleotides match TRBD2. Germline CDR1 and CDR2: SGHNT and YYREEE (reference sequence). CDR3 size: 16 residues. The V and J ends lost 4 bases and 6 bases, in that order; junction bases with no gene match: 12. The CDR3 is CASSLPSSGYPGELFF. In nucleotides, the CDR3 is TGTGCCAGCAGCCTCCCATCTAGCGGTTACCCCGGGGAGCTGTTTTTT.

The chain recombines TRBV6-1 with TRBJ2-7; weak D call: TRBD2 (5 bases). The V end lost 5 bases, the J end lost 3 bases, and 20 bases lay between the germline ends. Germline V gene data show CDR1 as MNHNS and CDR2 as SASEGT. The CDR3 runs to 16 residues. The CDR3 sequence is CASSRATTSGNYEQYF. For the CDR3, the DNA is TGTGCCAGCAGTCGAGCCACGACAAGCGGCAACTACGAGCAGTACTTC.

The chain uses TRBV29-1 and TRBJ2-1; no clear D gene. With 7 bases removed from V and 3 bases from J, the gap between germline ends came to 4 bases. The germline gives CDR1 SQVTM, CDR2 ANQGSEA. This CDR3 has 10 residues. Written as DNA, the CDR3 is TGCAGCGCTGGCTACAATGAGCAGTTCTTC. As protein: CSAGYNEQFF.

The CDR3 protein is CASSYVLGGTEQATNEKLFF. In DNA form, the CDR3 reads TGTGCCAGCAGTTACGTTCTTGGGGGGACAGAACAAGCAACTAATGAAAAACTGTTTTTT. The chain joins TRBV6-6 to TRBJ1-4, with 7 bases that match TRBD1. The CDR3 runs to 20 residues. The V segment lost 2 bases and the J segment 0 bases; nucleotides outside the gene matches: 15. In germline, CDR1 is MNHNY, CDR2 SVGAGI (reference sequence).

V is TRBV29-1 and J is TRBJ2-1, with D tentatively TRBD1 (7 bases). The CDR3 spans 13 residues. The V gene's germline CDR1 is SQVTM and CDR2 ANQGSEA. V lost 6 bases, J lost 6 bases, and 15 bases lay in between. This chain's CDR3 is CSVTRDSTNEQFF. As DNA, the CDR3 is TGCAGCGTCACGCGGGACAGCACCAATGAGCAGTTCTTC.

The chain combines TRBV7-9 with TRBJ1-2; 7 bases map to TRBD1. The CDR3 is 15 residues long. Germline CDR1 and CDR2: SEHNR and FQNEAQ (reference sequence). The trim removed 4 bases at V and 4 bases at J, leaving 9 bases unmatched. The CDR3 reads CASSSLDRAAYGYTF. Written as DNA, the CDR3 is TGTGCCAGCAGCTCCCTCGACAGGGCGGCCTATGGCTACACCTTC.

This clonotype has only a few counts. This chain connects TRBV6-5 to TRBJ2-5, with 10 bases identical to TRBD1. Germline CDR1 MNHEY, CDR2 SVGAGI. With V trimmed by 5 bases and J by 5 bases, 8 bases remained unmatched. CDR3 size: 15 residues. CDR3 DNA: TGTGCCAGCAGTGCGGGACAGGGGAGCGGTGAGACCCAGTACTTC. Encoded protein: CASSAGQGSGETQYF.

This clonotype was detected once. This chain connects TRBV5-3 to TRBJ1-6; D unresolved. TRBV5-3 is marked as an open reading frame, function uncertain. Trimming took off 8 bases at V and 7 bases at J, with 22 bases between the two ends. The length of the CDR3 is 16 residues. This chain's CDR3 is CASTLAGGRYNSPLHF. For the CDR3, the DNA is TGTGCCAGCACCCTGGCGGGCGGACGGTACAATTCACCCCTCCACTTT.

This clonotype was recorded a few times. The chain links TRBV19 to TRBJ2-1, with no clear D. V lost 2 bases and J lost 0, with 8 bases in between. This CDR3 comprises 15 residues. Germline values: CDR1 LNHDA, CDR2 SQIVND (reference sequence). CDR3 amino acids: CASSINKRSYNEQFF. The CDR3 DNA follows: TGTGCCAGTAGTATAAACAAACGCTCCTACAATGAGCAGTTCTTC.

CDR3 bases: TGCGCCAGCAGCCAACTGACAGGGTGGTACGGGGCCCCGAACACTGAAGCTTTCTTT. It codes for CASSQLTGWYGAPNTEAFF. This chain connects TRBV4-1 to TRBJ1-1, with 7 positions matching TRBD1. This CDR3 is 19 amino acids long. With 2 bases clipped from V and 1 base from J, the junction kept 16 bases outside the gene matches. Germline V gene lookup returns CDR1 MGHRA and CDR2 YSYEKL.

The chain recombines TRBV18 with TRBJ2-3, with D uncertain. Trimming left V 3 bases short and J 2 bases short, with 9 bases between. The germline CDR1 and CDR2 sequences are KGHSH and LQKENI. The CDR3 sequence is 14 residues long. CDR3 in amino acids: CASSPPVITDTQYF. For the CDR3, the DNA is TGTGCCAGCTCACCGCCCGTGATCACAGATACGCAGTATTTT.

The rearrangement uses TRBV12-3 or TRBV12-4 and TRBJ1-1; the D is unclear. Trimming took off 6 bases at V and 6 bases at J, with 14 bases between the two ends. The CDR3 totals 13 residues. The CDR3 DNA follows: TGTGCCAGCAGCCCACCAGACCCCGCTGAAGCTTTCTTT. Amino acid sequence: CASSPPDPAEAFF.

The J gene is TRBJ2-2, the V gene TRBV15, with 7 bases that match TRBD1. CDR3 length: 17 amino acids. Germline values: CDR1 LNHNV, CDR2 YYDKDF (reference sequence). V lost 3 bases, J lost 2 bases, and 9 bases stayed unmatched. Here the CDR3 DNA reads TGTGCCACCAGCAGGGCCGGGACAGAGTTTAACACCGGGGAGCTGTTTTTT. Protein: CATSRAGTEFNTGELFF.

The V and J genes are TRBV29-1 and TRBJ2-7, with D possibly matching TRBD1 (6 bases). From germline, CDR1 is SQVTM and CDR2 ANQGSEA. CDR3 size: 12 residues. V gave up 5 bases and J gave up 3 bases, with 11 bases separating them. The CDR3 loop reads CSVRTEGYEQYF. For the CDR3, the DNA is TGCAGCGTTCGGACAGAGGGCTACGAGCAGTACTTC.

J is TRBJ2-1 and V is TRBV6-6; D perhaps matches TRBD2 (7 bases). This CDR3 region has 13 residues. V was trimmed by 8 bases and J by 7 bases, leaving 15 bases between them. CDR1 MNHNY and CDR2 SVGAGI come from the germline V gene (reference sequence). The CDR3 DNA reads as TGTGCCAGCCGAGTGAGGGGGGGAAATGAGCAGTTCTTC. It specifies CASRVRGGNEQFF.

The chain recombines TRBV7-9 with TRBJ2-1, with D uncertain. V lost 0 bases to trimming and J lost 7 bases, with 10 bases between them. This CDR3 has 14 residues. Germline V gene data show CDR1 as SEHNR and CDR2 as FQNEAQ (reference sequence). CDR3 residues: CASSLAAQRNEQFF. The CDR3 DNA reads TGTGCCAGCAGCTTAGCCGCACAGAGAAATGAGCAGTTCTTC.

This clonotype came up many times. The gene calls are TRBV6-1 and TRBJ1-1; 7 positions match TRBD1. J lost 1 base, V lost 6 bases, and 14 bases had no gene match. Germline V gene lookup returns CDR1 MNHNS and CDR2 SASEGT. The CDR3 consists of 17 residues. The CDR3 here is CASSKKTPGTANTEAFF. The CDR3 DNA sequence: TGTGCCAGCAGCAAAAAAACACCCGGGACAGCGAACACTGAAGCTTTCTTT.

The chain has TRBV20-1 and TRBJ1-4; D is uncertain. V shed 6 bases and J shed 8 bases, with 10 bases lying between them. CDR1 and CDR2 (germline): DFQATT, SNEGSKA (reference sequence). This CDR3 has 11 amino acids. CDR3 sequence reads: CSANYREKLFF. In nucleotides, the CDR3 is TGCAGTGCAAATTACCGAGAAAAACTGTTTTTT.

CDR3 sequence (DNA): TGTGCCAGCAGTGAGCGACAGGCAACGGGGACCCAGTACTTC. Translated, it gives CASSERQATGTQYF. J is TRBJ2-5 and V is TRBV6-1, with D possibly matching TRBD1 (6 bases). Trimming left V 3 bases short and J 7 bases short, with 15 bases between. Germline CDR1 is MNHNS and CDR2 is SASEGT. The CDR3 has 14 amino acids.

This clonotype was counted many times. The chain couples TRBV7-9 to TRBJ1-1, with unresolved D. Germline V lookup: CDR1 SEHNR, CDR2 FQNEAQ (reference sequence). The CDR3 covers 16 residues. Trimming cost V 1 base and J 0 bases, with 12 bases left between them. The CDR3 spells CASSLEVIGMNTEAFF. The DNA for the CDR3 is TGTGCCAGCAGCTTAGAGGTGATAGGAATGAACACTGAAGCTTTCTTT.

The chain links TRBV2 to TRBJ1-2; 9 bases map to TRBD1. The germline V gene encodes CDR1 SNHLY and CDR2 FYNNEI. J gave up 7 bases and V 7 bases, and 1 base lay outside the gene matches. CDR3 length equals 11 residues. DNA of the CDR3: TGTGCCAGCACGGACAGGGGTGGCTACACCTTC. Its translation is CASTDRGGYTF.

The chain has TRBV7-6 and TRBJ2-1; D uncertain. Trimming removed 3 bases at V and 9 bases at J, with 9 bases between. Germline CDR1 is SGHVS and CDR2 is FNYEAQ. This CDR3 is built from 12 residues. The CDR3 protein is CASSFPKGEQFF. CDR3 DNA: TGTGCCAGCAGCTTCCCTAAGGGTGAGCAGTTCTTC.

The chain employs TRBV19 and TRBJ1-1, with D maybe TRBD1 (6 bases). V was clipped by 6 bases and J by 8 bases, with 16 bases between them. This CDR3 has 13 amino acids. The germline CDR1 and CDR2 sequences are LNHDA and SQIVND (reference sequence). In DNA, the CDR3 is TGTGCCAGTAGCTCAAGGTCGGACAGCGAAGCTTTCTTT. As protein: CASSSRSDSEAFF.

V is TRBV4-1 and J is TRBJ1-5; the D gene is possibly TRBD1 (5 bases). Trimming took off 4 bases at V and 7 bases at J, with 14 bases between the two ends. CDR3 size: 14 residues. Germline V gene data show CDR1 as MGHRA and CDR2 as YSYEKL. The CDR3 nucleotides read TGCGCCAGCAGCCCTCTGCAGGGTTCCCAGCCCCAGCATTTT. This sequence encodes CASSPLQGSQPQHF.